Listed here are 8 T cell receptor beta chains from one sample, sequenced in a study of T-cell reconstitution after alpha-beta-depleted transplantation in children. TCRbeta library construction was performed incorporating unique molecular identifiers. MiXCR was run by TCRdb on the PCR reads, yielding one entry per CDR3 protein. The sample lists nearly 250,000 distinct CDR3 sequences; 6.5% to 10% were seen once. The starting material was PBMCs, mostly from graft donor cells, obtained 180 days after TCRalphabeta/CD19-depleted stem cell transplant. The receptors stem from a male patient between 5 and 17 years old who had a stem cell transplant for acute lymphoblastic leukemia, so the T cells may come from the graft donor.

This clonotype was seen repeatedly, ten times or more. This chain joins TRBV29-1 and TRBJ2-1, with a weak D call TRBD2 (6 bases). V lost 2 bases and J 7 bases, leaving 15 bases between the germline ends. Germline loops: CDR1 SQVTM, CDR2 ANQGSEA. The CDR3 is 14 amino acids. CDR3: CSVERLTRLNEQFF. Written as DNA, the CDR3 is TGCAGCGTTGAACGACTGACTAGGTTAAATGAGCAGTTCTTC.

This clonotype was picked up many times. V usage is TRBV7-6 and J usage is TRBJ2-1, with a weak D call TRBD2 (5 bases). CDR1 and CDR2 (germline): SGHVS, FNYEAQ. The CDR3 consists of 16 residues. Trimming cost V 1 base and J 4 bases, with 14 bases left between them. This CDR3 reads CASSLDPSRGYNEQFF. CDR3 bases: TGTGCCAGCAGCTTAGATCCTAGCCGTGGGTACAATGAGCAGTTCTTC.

This clonotype was counted ten times or more. The genes are TRBV20-1 and TRBJ2-7, with TRBD1 as a possible D gene (6 bases). Trimming cost V 3 bases and J 0 bases, with 12 bases left between them. The CDR3 has 14 residues. Germline CDR1 is DFQATT and CDR2 is SNEGSKA (reference sequence). The CDR3 DNA reads TGCAGTGCTAGGGGACACTTGAGCTCCTACGAGCAGTACTTC. Protein: CSARGHLSSYEQYF.

Many counts were recorded for this clonotype. The chain links TRBV29-1 to TRBJ1-3; TRBD1 might be the D (6 bases). This CDR3 has 13 amino acids. Germline V gene sequence: CDR1 SQVTM, CDR2 ANQGSEA. The ends were cut back, 7 bases at V and 0 bases at J, with 10 bases in the middle. Here the CDR3 DNA reads TGCAGCGCCTGGGGACACTCTGGAAACACCATATATTTT. Translated, it gives CSAWGHSGNTIYF.

At least ten counts were recorded for this clonotype. This CDR3 is CASSQVRDRATDTQYF. The CDR3 DNA reads TGCGCCAGCAGCCAAGTAAGGGACAGGGCCACAGATACGCAGTATTTT. The chain uses TRBV4-3 and TRBJ2-3; TRBD1 agrees at 9 bases. The ends lost 1 base at V and 2 bases at J; junction bases unmatched: 4. Germline loops: CDR1 LGHNA, CDR2 YSLEER. The CDR3 contains 16 residues.

As for this clonotype: This may stem from a read error, because a much larger clone lies one nucleotide away. The genes are TRBV28 and TRBJ2-1; 10 bases align to TRBD2. The CDR3 spans 17 residues. V was pared by 2 bases and J by 10 bases, with 14 bases of the junction left unmatched. The germline V gene encodes CDR1 MDHEN and CDR2 SYDVKM. CDR3 nucleotide sequence: TGTGCCAGCAGTTTAAGGGGGGGACTAGCGAGAGAATGGGAGCAGTTCTTC. Its translation: CASSLRGGLAREWEQFF.

This clonotype has a count of ten or more. This chain uses TRBV7-2 with TRBJ1-4; no reliable D call. V dropped 0 bases and J dropped 0 bases, with 8 bases sitting between them. The length of the CDR3 is 16 residues. Germline-derived CDR1 and CDR2 are SGHTA and FQGNSA. This CDR3 reads CASSLAGRATNEKLFF. The CDR3 DNA follows: TGTGCCAGCAGCTTAGCAGGGCGAGCAACTAATGAAAAACTGTTTTTT.

Ten or more counts support this clonotype. The chain joins TRBV12-3 or TRBV12-4 to TRBJ1-1, with D uncertain. Between the trimmed V and J ends, which lost 6 bases and 5 bases, there was a span of 16 bases. This CDR3 is 14 amino acids long. CDR3 in amino acids: CASSSREGATEAFF. The CDR3 coding sequence is TGTGCCAGCAGCTCAAGAGAGGGTGCTACTGAAGCTTTCTTT.